Shown below are 5 T cell receptor beta chains from a single sample sequenced in a study of OX40 agonist ivuxolimab in advanced cancers. Profiled with immunoSEQ multiplex PCR; TCRdb holds only in-frame clones, not every one. The repertoire holds 85,000 to 100,000 clones, with more than 75% as singletons. The sample consisted of CD4+ or CD8+ T cells sorted from blood, taken in a trial of the OX40 agonist ivuxolimab. Receptors were obtained from an adult with an advanced solid tumor such as melanoma, head and neck, liver or kidney cancer.

This rearrangement joins TRBV10-3 to TRBJ1-1; D gene ambiguous. The V end lost 3 bases, the J end lost 4 bases, and 6 bases lay between the germline ends. The CDR3 loop spans 12 amino acids. CDR1 and CDR2 (germline): ENHRY, SYGVKD. The CDR3 spells CAISERGTEAFF. The CDR3 DNA sequence: TGTGCCATCAGTGAACGGGGCACTGAAGCTTTCTTT.

The chain employs TRBV5-6 and TRBJ2-2, with D possibly matching TRBD1 (5 bases). Trimming removed 4 bases from V and 0 bases from J, with 16 bases in between. The CDR3 is made up of 17 amino acids. Germline V lookup: CDR1 SGHDT, CDR2 YYEEEE. CDR3 sequence: CASSPGIRGTNTGELFF. The CDR3 nucleotides are TGTGCCAGCAGCCCAGGGATAAGAGGAACGAACACCGGGGAGCTGTTTTTT.

The CDR3 DNA reads as TGTGCCAGCAGTTACTCGGAGATGATGAACACTGAAGCTTTCTTT. It specifies CASSYSEMMNTEAFF. The chain is built from TRBV6-5 and TRBJ1-1, with D hard to call. Germline lookup yields CDR1 MNHEY and CDR2 SVGAGI. Trimming removed 0 bases from V and 0 bases from J, with 8 bases in between. The CDR3 contains 15 residues.

This clone was seen just once. The chain employs TRBV2 and TRBJ2-2; weak D call: TRBD2 (6 bases). V was cut by 8 bases and J by 6 bases, with 16 bases left in between. Germline V gene data show CDR1 as SNHLY and CDR2 as FYNNEI. The CDR3 is 14 residues long. CDR3 sequence (DNA): TGTGCCAGCGGGGACGGGAGAGGGGCCGGGGAGCTGTTTTTT. Its translation is CASGDGRGAGELFF.

The rearrangement joins TRBV19 to TRBJ1-1; D is unresolved. Trimming pared 6 bases from V and 0 bases from J, leaving 8 bases between. Germline V gene sequence: CDR1 LNHDA, CDR2 SQIVND (reference sequence). CDR3 length equals 13 residues. DNA for the CDR3: TGTGCCAGTAGATGGTCCATGAACACTGAAGCTTTCTTT. Translation: CASRWSMNTEAFF.